The rows below give T cell receptor beta chains drawn from one sample of a study of T cells in Graves' hyperthyroidism and ophthalmopathy. TCRdb reanalysed the multiplex PCR reads using MiXCR and keeps one entry per CDR3 protein. The data contain about 98,000 distinct CDR3 sequences, around 37% of them singletons. The specimen sequenced was peripheral blood or thyroid tissue (not recorded which). Receptors originate from a young woman with Graves' hyperthyroidism. Both conserved end residues are part of each CDR3. D genes are given only for firm matches. The size field is filled for only some rows; it gives once, few, many or a size class.

j_call clone_size d_call v_call cdr3_aa cdr3_nt
TRBJ2-6 NA NA TRBV7-9 CASSLGWGIGSSGANVLTF TGTGCCAGCAGCTTGGGCTGGGGGATAGGCTCCTCTGGGGCCAACGTCCTGACTTTC
TRBJ1-4 NA TRBD1 TRBV10-3 CASKAGQGGEKLFF TGTGCCTCCAAGGCCGGACAGGGGGGAGAAAAACTGTTTTTT
TRBJ1-6 many NA TRBV10-3 CAISEGAGSYNSPLHF TGTGCCATCAGTGAAGGGGCCGGGTCCTATAATTCACCCCTCCACTTT
TRBJ1-5 many NA TRBV11-2 CASSAQAGSHQPQHF TGTGCCAGCAGCGCCCAAGCAGGGAGTCATCAGCCCCAGCATTTT
TRBJ1-2 many NA TRBV2 CASGWGRAGFGYTF TGTGCCAGCGGCTGGGGCAGGGCGGGCTTTGGCTACACCTTC
TRBJ1-1 many NA TRBV6-5 CASEGTNTEAFF TGTGCCAGCGAAGGGACGAACACTGAAGCTTTCTTT
TRBJ2-7 many NA TRBV2 CASSESWGYEQYF TGTGCCAGCAGTGAGTCATGGGGGTACGAGCAGTACTTC
TRBJ1-4 NA TRBD1 TRBV12-3/TRBV12-4 CASSLGTGILGEKLLF TGTGCCAGCAGTTTGGGGACAGGGATTCTCGGCGAAAAACTGCTTTTT
TRBJ1-2 few TRBD1 TRBV10-3 CAITSGTGHNYGYTF TGTGCCATCACCTCCGGGACAGGGCATAACTATGGCTACACCTTC
TRBJ2-3 NA NA TRBV5-1 CANSLDAGSADTQYF TGCGCCAACAGCTTGGATGCAGGGTCGGCAGATACGCAGTATTTT